This is a list of T cell receptor beta chains from one sample in a study of blood T cell repertoires in COVID-19. The method was immunoSEQ multiplex PCR; TCRdb's version includes in-frame clones alone and lacks a portion of them. This table holds 150,000 or so clones, around 78% found once. The sample comprised peripheral blood. The receptors derive from a woman older than 75 with active or convalescent COVID-19. Each CDR3 is given with its conserved first and last residue.

v_call: TRBV4-1
cdr3_aa: CASSQGRLAGYTGELFF

v_call: TRBV7-2
cdr3_aa: CASSPPDSEFYSNQPQHF

v_call: TRBV12-5
cdr3_aa: CASGLVLSTGRSYNSPLHF

v_call: TRBV6-6
cdr3_aa: CASSYTKGANYGYTF

v_call: TRBV9
cdr3_aa: CASSDRQVSSGYTF

v_call: TRBV5-6
cdr3_aa: CASSSDRGKGGAEAFF

v_call: TRBV6-1
cdr3_aa: CASSGVFTGERGNTIYF

v_call: TRBV12-5
cdr3_aa: CASGRSGGGYEQYF

v_call: TRBV7-2
cdr3_aa: CASSLVPLGQGRSVPQHF

v_call: TRBV30
cdr3_aa: CAWSDFARETQYF

v_call: TRBV21-1
cdr3_aa: CASRQGALPGELFF

v_call: TRBV29-1
cdr3_aa: CSVGGLGGVGYGYTF

v_call: TRBV5-5
cdr3_aa: CASSFFGTGVNTEAFF

v_call: TRBV4-1
cdr3_aa: CASSQDLGSYYEQYF

v_call: TRBV3-1/TRBV3-2
cdr3_aa: CASSRPLTGFNQPQHF

v_call: TRBV9
cdr3_aa: CASSVVLNYGYTF

v_call: TRBV5-1
cdr3_aa: CASSPGQSTDTQYF

v_call: TRBV19
cdr3_aa: CASNTGGAVATEAFF

v_call: TRBV7-3
cdr3_aa: CTSTGTGVRTGYTF